A single sample gave rise to the 24 T cell receptor beta chains below, sequenced in a study of shared clonotypes between healthy human individuals. Only CD45RO-negative cells positively selected for CCR7 counted as naive CD8 cells, so terminally differentiated effector memory CD45RA+ cells were excluded. Repertoires were generated with immunoSEQ multiplex PCR, while TCRdb's copy carries only in-frame clones and drops some. The sample carries roughly 2.1 million clones, approximately 94% recorded once. Input material: naive CD8+ T cells from PBMCs. The receptor set was obtained from a man aged 18 to 30 in good health. Some clones in this sample may be carry-over from other donors' samples.

This clone was picked up one time. This chain joins TRBV6-5 and TRBJ2-7, with 7 bases identical to TRBD1. V trimming: 7 bases; J trimming: 5 bases; junction bases outside the gene matches: 5. There are 12 residues in the CDR3. Germline loops: CDR1 MNHEY, CDR2 SVGAGI. In DNA, the CDR3 is TGTGCCAGCAATCACAGGGGACACGAGCAGTACTTC. Encoded protein: CASNHRGHEQYF.

The V and J genes are TRBV23-1 and TRBJ2-1, with 11 bases lining up with TRBD2. TRBV23-1 counts as an open reading frame of uncertain function. V shed 8 bases and J 4 bases; nucleotides not matched to a gene: 7. CDR3 length: 15 residues. The CDR3 bases are TGCGCCAGCCCGCAGGGACTAGCGGAATACAATGAGCAGTTCTTC. Its protein is CASPQGLAEYNEQFF.

A word on this clone: The same CDR3 arises from other DNA sequences in this sample as well. The chain joins TRBV19 to TRBJ1-1, with TRBD1 identical over 7 bases. Per the germline V gene, CDR1 is LNHDA and CDR2 is SQIVND (reference sequence). This CDR3 spans 14 amino acids. Trimming at V came to 5 bases and at J to 0 bases, leaving 3 bases not matched to a gene. The CDR3 region is CASSVGQLNTEAFF. In nucleotides, the CDR3 is TGTGCCAGTAGTGTGGGACAGTTGAACACTGAAGCTTTCTTT.

The chain carries TRBV7-6 and TRBJ1-4; D is uncertain. V was pared by 5 bases and J by 8 bases, with 18 bases between. The CDR3 has 15 residues. Germline lookup yields CDR1 SGHVS and CDR2 FNYEAQ. CDR3 region: CASSPGRRVDEKLFF. The CDR3 DNA reads as TGTGCCAGCAGCCCGGGTCGTAGGGTTGACGAAAAACTGTTTTTT.

The chain couples TRBV10-1 to TRBJ2-3; possible D gene TRBD1, 5 bases. The CDR3 contains 13 residues. Per germline, CDR1 WNHNN and CDR2 SYGVQD (reference sequence). The V gene lost 6 bases and the J gene lost 1 base, with 8 bases spanning the gap. The CDR3 loop is CASSLTGTDTQYF. DNA of the CDR3: TGCGCCAGCAGCCTGACAGGCACAGATACGCAGTATTTT.

The chain links TRBV11-2 to TRBJ2-1; D perhaps matches TRBD2 (5 bases). The germline CDR1 and CDR2 sequences are SGHAT and FQNNGV. There are 16 residues in the CDR3. V gave up 0 bases and J gave up 10 bases, with 19 bases separating them. For the CDR3, the DNA is TGTGCCAGCAGCTTAGAGGTCCAGCCTTGGTGGAGGGAGCAGTTCTTC. Amino acid sequence: CASSLEVQPWWREQFF.

This clone was observed once. This chain uses TRBV2 with TRBJ2-1; D is possibly TRBD2 (6 bases). This CDR3 has 13 residues. The germline V and J ends were trimmed by 8 bases and 6 bases, with 14 bases remaining between them. From germline, CDR1 is SNHLY and CDR2 FYNNEI. The CDR3: CASLGRAGNEQFF. CDR3 DNA sequence: TGTGCCAGCCTGGGTCGAGCGGGCAATGAGCAGTTCTTC.

This chain connects TRBV5-6 to TRBJ1-2; D is uncertain. Germline CDR1 reads SGHDT; CDR2 reads YYEEEE. V was pared by 1 base and J by 8 bases, with 15 bases between. This CDR3 has 14 amino acids. The CDR3 reads CASSLWRLRLGYTF. CDR3 DNA: TGTGCCAGCAGCTTGTGGCGGCTCCGGCTCGGCTACACCTTC.

This chain joins TRBV11-2 and TRBJ2-1; the match to TRBD2 covers 7 bases. Germline lookup yields CDR1 SGHAT and CDR2 FQNNGV. V was pared by 0 bases and J by 2 bases, with 4 bases of the junction left unmatched. This CDR3 is 16 amino acids long. CDR3 protein: CASSLDRAGAYNEQFF. The CDR3 nucleotides are TGTGCCAGCAGCTTAGATCGTGCGGGAGCCTACAATGAGCAGTTCTTC.

This rearrangement joins TRBV29-1 to TRBJ2-3, with 10 bases matching TRBD2. The CDR3 loop spans 14 amino acids. Germline trimming cut 4 bases from V and 4 bases from J; bases unmatched to any gene: 5. CDR1 is SQVTM, CDR2 ANQGSEA, per germline. The CDR3: CSVVGLAYADTQYF. Here the CDR3 DNA reads TGCAGCGTTGTGGGACTAGCGTATGCAGATACGCAGTATTTT.

The rearrangement links TRBV2 to TRBJ2-7; 9 bases are a match to TRBD2. After removal of 7 bases from V and 2 bases from J, the junction contained 6 bases not matched to a gene. CDR1 is SNHLY, CDR2 FYNNEI, per germline. The CDR3 is made up of 14 amino acids. The CDR3 loop reads CASTQTSGTYEQYF. The DNA for the CDR3 is TGTGCCAGCACCCAGACTAGCGGTACCTACGAGCAGTACTTC.

This sequence joins TRBV9 and TRBJ2-7; D tentatively fits TRBD1 or TRBD2 (5 bases each). From germline, CDR1 is SGDLS and CDR2 YYNGEE. V was trimmed by 3 bases and J by 7 bases, leaving 14 bases between them. The CDR3 runs to 13 residues. The chain's CDR3 is CASSAWDALEQYF. In nucleotides, the CDR3 is TGTGCCAGCAGCGCGTGGGACGCCCTGGAGCAGTACTTC. Supplemented by reference TRBV9 and TRBJ2-7, the full variable domain reads DSGVTQTPKHLITATGQRVTLRCSPRSGDLSVYWYQQSLDQGLQFLIQYYNGEERAKGNILERFSAQQFPDLHSELNLSSLELGDSALYFCASSAWDALEQYFGPGTRLTVT.

This sequence joins TRBV5-4 and TRBJ2-1; the match to TRBD2 covers 13 bases. The CDR3 covers 15 residues. V was clipped by 3 bases and J by 7 bases; unmatched bases: 4. Germline-derived CDR1 and CDR2 are SGHNT and YYREEE (reference sequence). The CDR3 loop reads CASSSGLAGVNEQFF. For the CDR3, the DNA is TGTGCCAGCAGCTCCGGACTAGCGGGAGTAAATGAGCAGTTCTTC. The full variable domain, in which reference TRBV5-4 and TRBJ2-1 provide the parts outside the CDR3, is ETGVTQSPTHLIKTRGQQVTLRCSSQSGHNTVSWYQQALGQGPQFIFQYYREEENGRGNFPPRFSGLQFPNYSSELNVNALELDDSALYLCASSSGLAGVNEQFFGPGTRLTVL.

This clone appeared once. This sequence joins TRBV30 and TRBJ2-1, with D hard to call. Trimming took off 4 bases at V and 0 bases at J, with 13 bases between the two ends. Germline lookup yields CDR1 GTSNPN and CDR2 SVGIG (reference sequence). The length of the CDR3 is 15 residues. The chain's CDR3 is CAWTQAWSSYNEQFF. The DNA for the CDR3 is TGTGCCTGGACCCAGGCTTGGAGCTCCTACAATGAGCAGTTCTTC.

The gene calls are TRBV7-9 and TRBJ2-3; the D is unclear. CDR3 size: 13 residues. V was clipped by 5 bases and J by 6 bases, with 12 bases between them. Germline assignment: CDR1 SEHNR and CDR2 FQNEAQ (reference sequence). CDR3 coding DNA: TGTGCCAGCAGCCCCGCTCCCCGTGATACGCAGTATTTT. Protein product: CASSPAPRDTQYF.

CDR3 residues: CASNYRGAAGYTF. CDR3 coding DNA: TGTGCCAGCAACTACAGGGGCGCGGCTGGCTACACCTTC. This chain links TRBV4-2 with TRBJ1-2; 7 bases line up with TRBD1. Germline V gene data show CDR1 as LGHNA and CDR2 as YNFKEQ. V dropped 7 bases and J dropped 7; count of bases not matched to a gene: 9. The length of the CDR3 is 13 residues.

V and J are TRBV27 and TRBJ2-7, with D tentatively TRBD1 (6 bases). With 5 bases removed from V and 2 bases from J, the gap between germline ends came to 13 bases. Germline CDR1 MNHEY, CDR2 SMNVEV (reference sequence). This CDR3 region has 14 residues. CDR3 nucleotide sequence: TGTGCCAGCAGTCCAACCCGGACAGCCTACGAGCAGTACTTC. Its translation: CASSPTRTAYEQYF.

This sequence joins TRBV10-3 and TRBJ2-7, with a tentative D call TRBD1 (6 bases). V shed 6 bases and J shed 6 bases, with 15 bases lying between them. Germline V gene data show CDR1 as ENHRY and CDR2 as SYGVKD. The CDR3 is 13 residues long. Here the CDR3 DNA reads TGTGCCATCAGGGATCTTAACAGGGTCGAGCAGTACTTC. It specifies CAIRDLNRVEQYF.

This clone was observed once. The chain couples TRBV29-1 to TRBJ1-2, with D possibly TRBD1 on 5 matching bases. The CDR3 has 12 amino acids. V was trimmed by 8 bases and J by 7 bases, leaving 17 bases between them. Germline CDR1 reads SQVTM; CDR2 reads ANQGSEA. CDR3 sequence reads: CSPGRELSGYTF. The CDR3 coding sequence is TGCAGCCCGGGACGGGAGCTGTCTGGCTACACCTTC.

The chain recombines TRBV9 with TRBJ2-2; no clear D. Trimming removed 3 bases from V and 7 bases from J, with 7 bases in between. The CDR3 has 12 residues. Germline loops: CDR1 SGDLS, CDR2 YYNGEE. CDR3 sequence reads: CASSGGFGELFF. CDR3 DNA sequence: TGTGCCAGCAGCGGGGGATTCGGGGAGCTGTTTTTT.

The chain is built from TRBV28 and TRBJ1-2; possibly TRBD1 for D (5 bases). With 6 bases removed from V and 4 bases from J, the gap between germline ends came to 12 bases. CDR1 MDHEN and CDR2 SYDVKM come from the germline V gene. The length of the CDR3 is 13 residues. DNA for the CDR3: TGTGCCAGCAGAAAGCAGGGAGGCTATGGCTACACCTTC. Translating it yields CASRKQGGYGYTF.

For this clone: The sample contains more than one DNA sequence encoding this CDR3. The V and J genes are TRBV7-9 and TRBJ2-7, with 11 bases matching TRBD2. Looked up from germline, CDR1 is SEHNR and CDR2 is FQNEAQ (reference sequence). The CDR3 is 14 amino acids. V was pared by 1 base and J by 6 bases, with 2 bases of the junction left unmatched. The CDR3 loop reads CASSLGLAGGEQYF. CDR3 in DNA: TGTGCCAGCAGCTTAGGGCTAGCGGGAGGCGAGCAGTACTTC.

The V and J genes are TRBV13 and TRBJ2-2, with D possibly being TRBD2 (6 bases). The CDR3 is 14 residues long. The V gene lost 5 bases and the J gene lost 5 bases, with 12 bases spanning the gap. Germline V lookup: CDR1 PRHDT, CDR2 FYEKMQ (reference sequence). CDR3 nucleotides: TGTGCCAGCAGCCAAAGTCGGGGGACCGGGGAGCTGTTTTTT. This gives the protein CASSQSRGTGELFF. The variable domain in full, with the rest retrieved from reference TRBV13 and TRBJ2-2, is AAGVIQSPRHLIKEKRETATLKCYPIPRHDTVYWYQQGPGQDPQFLISFYEKMQSDKGSIPDRFSAQQFSDYHSELNMSSLELGDSALYFCASSQSRGTGELFFGEGSRLTVL.

This CDR3 is CASSLDPPGASLETQYF. The CDR3 region has the DNA TGTGCCAGCAGCTTAGATCCCCCAGGGGCATCATTAGAGACCCAGTACTTC. The J gene is TRBJ2-5, the V gene TRBV11-2; weak D call: TRBD1 (6 bases). The V end lost 0 bases, the J end lost 4 bases, and 18 bases lay between the germline ends. Germline V gives CDR1 SGHAT, CDR2 FQNNGV. CDR3 length equals 17 residues.